The 10 T cell receptor beta chains presented below share a single source sample, sequenced in a study of shared clonotypes between healthy human individuals. Clones were sequenced by immunoSEQ multiplex PCR, and TCRdb holds only the in-frame ones, with some missing. The sample has around 2.1 million clones; around 95% are singletons. The sequenced sample was naive CD4+ T cells sorted from blood. Regarding subset: CD45RA+ positively selected. All receptors derive from a man between 18 and 29 years old in good health.

The CDR3 nucleotides read TGTGCCATCAGTGGTGGTCCAGGGGATAGCAATCAGCCCCAGCATTTT. As protein: CAISGGPGDSNQPQHF. The rearrangement joins TRBV10-3 to TRBJ1-5, with D maybe TRBD1 (6 bases). The CDR3 has 16 residues. Germline-derived CDR1 and CDR2 are ENHRY and SYGVKD. The germline V and J ends were trimmed by 4 bases and 0 bases, with 13 bases remaining between them.

The chain joins TRBV29-1 to TRBJ2-2; D is undetermined. The CDR3 consists of 14 residues. From germline, CDR1 is SQVTM and CDR2 ANQGSEA. Trimming took 3 bases from V and 0 from J, leaving 8 bases between them. The CDR3 spells CSVESGTNTGELFF. The CDR3 DNA reads TGCAGCGTTGAGTCGGGTACGAACACCGGGGAGCTGTTTTTT.

The chain is built from TRBV9 and TRBJ2-2; 10 nucleotides align to TRBD2. Per germline, CDR1 SGDLS and CDR2 YYNGEE. V was pared by 0 bases and J by 6 bases, with 5 bases of the junction left unmatched. The CDR3 is made up of 16 amino acids. The CDR3 nucleotides are TGTGCCAGCAGCGTAGAGTCTAGCGGGAGACCCGGGGAGCTGTTTTTT. This codes for CASSVESSGRPGELFF. Drawing the rest from reference TRBV9 and TRBJ2-2, the complete variable domain is DSGVTQTPKHLITATGQRVTLRCSPRSGDLSVYWYQQSLDQGLQFLIQYYNGEERAKGNILERFSAQQFPDLHSELNLSSLELGDSALYFCASSVESSGRPGELFFGEGSRLTVL.

This clone was observed a single time. The chain combines TRBV10-3 with TRBJ2-3, with D perhaps matching TRBD2 (5 bases). This CDR3 is built from 12 residues. Germline loops: CDR1 ENHRY, CDR2 SYGVKD. V dropped 6 bases and J dropped 7 bases, with 11 bases sitting between them. CDR3 residues: CAIRHDGNTQYF. The CDR3 DNA follows: TGTGCCATCAGGCATGACGGGAATACGCAGTATTTT.

The rearrangement joins TRBV18 to TRBJ1-5; possible D gene TRBD1, 6 bases. The CDR3 has 14 residues. The V and J ends lost 3 bases and 4 bases respectively, with 10 bases between them. Germline V CDR1 and CDR2: KGHSH, LQKENI. The CDR3 reads CASSPLGGNQPQHF. CDR3 DNA sequence: TGTGCCAGCTCACCCCTAGGGGGAAATCAGCCCCAGCATTTT.

A word on this clone: Other DNA sequences from this sample encode an identical CDR3 as well. J is TRBJ1-3 and V is TRBV5-1; 7 bases map to TRBD1. Trimming at V came to 0 bases and at J to 4 bases, leaving 4 bases not matched to a gene. CDR1 SGHRS and CDR2 YFSETQ come from the germline V gene. This CDR3 region has 15 residues. CDR3 bases: TGCGCCAGCAGCTTGGAGGGGGCTTCGGGAAACACCATATATTTT. This encodes CASSLEGASGNTIYF.

The chain recombines TRBV19 with TRBJ2-3, with 7 bases that match TRBD2. The germline V gene encodes CDR1 LNHDA and CDR2 SQIVND (reference sequence). This CDR3 is 16 amino acids long. Trimming took 6 bases from V and 5 from J; bases not matched to a gene: 14. This CDR3 reads CASSINFRGEVDTQYF. The CDR3 DNA sequence: TGTGCCAGTAGCATAAACTTCCGGGGGGAGGTAGATACGCAGTATTTT. Full variable domain (missing parts from reference TRBV19 and TRBJ2-3): DGGITQSPKYLFRKEGQNVTLSCEQNLNHDAMYWYRQDPGQGLRLIYYSQIVNDFQKGDIAEGYSVSREKKESFPLTVTSAQKNPTAFYLCASSINFRGEVDTQYFGPGTRLTVL.

The chain employs TRBV6-5 and TRBJ2-7; 7 nucleotides align to TRBD2. The CDR3 sequence is 15 residues long. Per the germline V gene, CDR1 is MNHEY and CDR2 is SVGAGI. Unmatched junction bases numbered 6, after V lost 0 bases and J lost 4 bases. For the CDR3, the DNA is TGTGCCAGCAGTTACTCGGCGGCTAGCGGATACGAGCAGTACTTC. It codes for CASSYSAASGYEQYF.

The V and J genes are TRBV2 and TRBJ2-7; a possible D gene is TRBD1 (5 bases). Trimming pared 8 bases from V and 5 bases from J, leaving 13 bases between. Germline loops: CDR1 SNHLY, CDR2 FYNNEI. The CDR3 has 12 amino acids. The CDR3 nucleotides read TGTGCCAGCTATGAAGGGGCCCACGAGCAGTACTTC. The encoded protein is CASYEGAHEQYF.

The V call is TRBV4-1, the J call TRBJ2-4; perhaps D is TRBD1 or TRBD2 (5 bases each). Trimming took 2 bases from V and 7 from J, leaving 18 bases between them. The CDR3 has 16 residues. CDR1 is MGHRA and CDR2 is YSYEKL in the germline V gene. CDR3 nucleotides: TGCGCCAGCAGCCAACCGGGACGAGGGATAGAGAACATTCAGTACTTC. Its translation is CASSQPGRGIENIQYF.